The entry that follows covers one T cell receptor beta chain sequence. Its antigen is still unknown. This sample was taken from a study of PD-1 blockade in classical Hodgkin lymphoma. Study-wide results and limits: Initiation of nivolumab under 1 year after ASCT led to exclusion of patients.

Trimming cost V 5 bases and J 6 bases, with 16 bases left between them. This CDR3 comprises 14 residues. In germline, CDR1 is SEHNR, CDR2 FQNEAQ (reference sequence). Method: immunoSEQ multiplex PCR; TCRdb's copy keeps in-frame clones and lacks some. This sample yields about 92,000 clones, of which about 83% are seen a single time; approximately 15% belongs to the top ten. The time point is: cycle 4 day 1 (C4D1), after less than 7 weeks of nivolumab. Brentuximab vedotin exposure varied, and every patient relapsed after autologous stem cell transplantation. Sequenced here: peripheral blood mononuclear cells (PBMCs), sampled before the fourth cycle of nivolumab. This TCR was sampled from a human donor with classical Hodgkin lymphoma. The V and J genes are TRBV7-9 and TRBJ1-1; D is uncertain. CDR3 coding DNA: TGTGCCAGCAGCATTGACGGAGGAGGCTCTGAAGCTTTCTTT. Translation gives CASSIDGGGSEAFF.